One sample yielded the 31 T cell receptor beta chains listed below, sequenced in a study of blood T cell repertoires in COVID-19. Assay used: immunoSEQ multiplex PCR; TCRdb lists only in-frame clones, some missing. The table has roughly 140,000 clones, 76% seen once. Specimen: peripheral blood. The source of these receptors is a woman over 75 with acute or convalescent COVID-19.

This chain joins TRBV7-7 and TRBJ1-5; D is possibly TRBD1 (5 bases). The CDR3 is 16 residues long. Per germline, CDR1 SSHAT and CDR2 FNYEAQ (reference sequence). V lost 5 bases and J lost 4, with 18 bases in between. CDR3 in DNA: TGTGCCAGCAGCCCCCGAAGAAAGGGGCAAAATCAGCCCCAGCATTTT. It yields the protein CASSPRRKGQNQPQHF.

The rearrangement uses TRBV7-9 and TRBJ1-5, with 8 positions matching TRBD1. This CDR3 comprises 14 residues. From germline, CDR1 is SEHNR and CDR2 FQNEAQ (reference sequence). V lost 1 base, J lost 5 bases, and 1 base stayed unmatched. The DNA for the CDR3 is TGTGCCAGCAGCTTAGGACAGGGGTATCAGCCCCAGCATTTT. Its protein product is CASSLGQGYQPQHF.

This rearrangement joins TRBV4-2 to TRBJ2-3; D perhaps matches TRBD1 (6 bases). This CDR3 comprises 16 residues. Germline V gene lookup returns CDR1 LGHNA and CDR2 YNFKEQ. V lost 5 bases, J lost 2 bases, and 17 bases lay in between. The DNA of the CDR3 is TGTGCCAGCAGCATGGGACCCAGGGGTGCCACAGATACGCAGTATTTT. This encodes CASSMGPRGATDTQYF.

The chain carries TRBV6-5 and TRBJ1-1; weak D call: TRBD1 (5 bases). Trimming took off 8 bases at V and 0 bases at J, with 10 bases between the two ends. This CDR3 region has 13 residues. CDR1 MNHEY and CDR2 SVGAGI come from the germline V gene. CDR3 sequence: CASDSFMNTEAFF. The CDR3 DNA is TGTGCCAGCGACAGTTTCATGAACACTGAAGCTTTCTTT.

The rearrangement links TRBV11-2 to TRBJ2-2, with a possible D match to TRBD2 (7 bases). The CDR3 runs to 15 residues. Germline V gives CDR1 SGHAT, CDR2 FQNNGV. With 1 base removed from V and 5 bases from J, the gap between germline ends came to 11 bases. CDR3 loop: CASSLGGGGTGELFF. The DNA for the CDR3 is TGTGCCAGCAGCTTAGGCGGGGGCGGTACCGGGGAGCTGTTTTTT.

The genes are TRBV5-6 and TRBJ2-7; D might be TRBD1 (5 bases). CDR3 length: 15 residues. Germline V gives CDR1 SGHDT, CDR2 YYEEEE. The V end was cut by 1 base, the J end by 2 bases, with 13 bases between. The CDR3 spells CASSLLAKGAYEQYF. CDR3 nucleotides: TGTGCCAGCAGCTTGCTCGCGAAAGGGGCCTACGAGCAGTACTTC.

The genes are TRBV7-8 and TRBJ2-1; possibly TRBD2 for D (6 bases). Trimming removed 6 bases from V and 4 bases from J, with 7 bases in between. Germline V gene data show CDR1 as SGHVS and CDR2 as FQNEAQ. The CDR3 spans 12 residues. The DNA for the CDR3 is TGTGCCAGCAGGGACTATTACAATGAGCAGTTCTTC. This codes for CASRDYYNEQFF.

The rearrangement links TRBV30 to TRBJ2-3, with 7 bases that match TRBD2. V gave up 0 bases and J gave up 1 base; unmatched junction bases: 16. Germline lookup yields CDR1 GTSNPN and CDR2 SVGIG (reference sequence). This CDR3 spans 19 amino acids. This chain's CDR3 is CAWSVGGFLGGGGTDTQYF. As DNA, the CDR3 is TGTGCCTGGAGTGTAGGAGGATTTTTAGGTGGGGGGGGCACAGATACGCAGTATTTT.

V gene TRBV7-8 combines with J gene TRBJ1-2; D may be TRBD1 (5 bases). The germline CDR1 and CDR2 sequences are SGHVS and FQNEAQ. CDR3 length equals 13 residues. The V end was cut by 7 bases, the J end by 5 bases, with 14 bases between. CDR3 amino acids: CASTRDEGYGYTF. CDR3 DNA sequence: TGTGCCAGCACCCGGGACGAGGGATATGGCTACACCTTC.

V and J are TRBV27 and TRBJ1-6; maybe TRBD1 (6 bases). The V gene's germline CDR1 is MNHEY and CDR2 SMNVEV (reference sequence). CDR3 length: 14 amino acids. V was cut by 6 bases and J by 9 bases, with 15 bases left in between. The CDR3 DNA follows: TGTGCCAGCAGCAAAGGGGGGGTCCGTTCACCCCTCCACTTT. Protein product: CASSKGGVRSPLHF.

The chain has TRBV6-6 and TRBJ1-2, with D possibly TRBD1 on 6 matching bases. This CDR3 is 13 amino acids long. Per germline, CDR1 MNHNY and CDR2 SVGAGI (reference sequence). The ends were cut back, 2 bases at V and 3 bases at J, with 7 bases in the middle. The CDR3: CASSYKGDYGYTF. Written as DNA, the CDR3 is TGTGCCAGCAGTTACAAGGGGGACTATGGCTACACCTTC.

This clone came up a few times. The chain combines TRBV11-2 with TRBJ1-1, with no clear D. V lost 5 bases and J lost 0, with 16 bases in between. The germline V gene encodes CDR1 SGHAT and CDR2 FQNNGV. This CDR3 is built from 16 residues. The CDR3 loop reads CASSLSGALMNTEAFF. CDR3 bases: TGTGCCAGCAGCCTGTCGGGAGCATTAATGAACACTGAAGCTTTCTTT.

The chain has TRBV27 and TRBJ2-6; unclear D gene. V dropped 6 bases and J dropped 0 bases, with 9 bases sitting between them. Germline values: CDR1 MNHEY, CDR2 SMNVEV (reference sequence). CDR3 length equals 15 residues. CDR3: CASSQVLSGANVLTF. The CDR3 DNA sequence: TGTGCCAGCAGCCAGGTCCTCTCTGGGGCCAACGTCCTGACTTTC. The full variable domain, rest sourced from reference TRBV27 and TRBJ2-6, is EAQVTQNPRYLITVTGKKLTVTCSQNMNHEYMSWYRQDPGLGLRQIYYSMNVEVTDKGDVPEGYKVSRKEKRNFPLILESPSPNQTSLYFCASSQVLSGANVLTFGAGSRLTVL.

This clone has only a few counts. This chain links TRBV7-9 with TRBJ1-4; TRBD1 might be the D (5 bases). This CDR3 region has 14 residues. CDR1 and CDR2 from the germline V gene are SEHNR and FQNEAQ (reference sequence). Trimming removed 5 bases at V and 8 bases at J, with 15 bases between. CDR3 bases: TGTGCCAGCAGCACGACAGCCGAAGGGGAAAAACTGTTTTTT. Translation: CASSTTAEGEKLFF.

This clone was observed a handful of times. The chain employs TRBV2 and TRBJ1-1; weak D call: TRBD1 (5 bases). The CDR3 is 14 residues long. Per germline, CDR1 SNHLY and CDR2 FYNNEI. V was cut by 6 bases and J by 5 bases, with 16 bases left in between. The DNA for the CDR3 is TGTGCCAGCAGCCCCACGCAGGGTGCGACTGAAGCTTTCTTT. It translates to CASSPTQGATEAFF.

The V and J genes are TRBV19 and TRBJ2-2, with a weak D call TRBD1 (6 bases). This CDR3 has 16 amino acids. Germline CDR1 and CDR2: LNHDA and SQIVND (reference sequence). Trimming pared 9 bases from V and 7 bases from J, leaving 24 bases between. Here the CDR3 reads CASLSGDAHPYGELFF. The CDR3, as DNA: TGTGCCAGCCTGTCAGGGGACGCTCATCCCTACGGGGAGCTGTTTTTT.

This clone appeared many times. The chain is built from TRBV5-4 and TRBJ1-2; 8 bases map to TRBD1. V gave up 0 bases and J gave up 7 bases; unmatched junction bases: 5. The CDR3 consists of 14 residues. Germline-derived CDR1 and CDR2 are SGHNT and YYREEE (reference sequence). The CDR3 spells CASSLETGVSGYTF. DNA of the CDR3: TGTGCCAGCAGCTTGGAGACAGGGGTCAGTGGCTACACCTTC.

This chain links TRBV5-6 with TRBJ1-1, with no clear D. Germline CDR1 SGHDT, CDR2 YYEEEE. There are 14 residues in the CDR3. Trimming pared 6 bases from V and 0 bases from J, leaving 12 bases between. Here the CDR3 reads CASTRRGMNTEAFF. The CDR3 nucleotides read TGTGCCAGCACCCGGCGGGGTATGAACACTGAAGCTTTCTTT.

The V and J genes are TRBV10-3 and TRBJ2-5; 7 nucleotides line up with TRBD2. CDR3 size: 13 residues. Germline V gene data show CDR1 as ENHRY and CDR2 as SYGVKD. V gave up 10 bases and J gave up 3 bases; unmatched junction bases: 8. CDR3 protein: CATRSAGEETQYF. The CDR3 region has the DNA TGTGCCACCCGGAGTGCGGGGGAAGAGACCCAGTACTTC.

This CDR3 is CASSKGTSGSFEQFF. Here the CDR3 DNA reads TGTGCCAGTAGTAAGGGGACTAGCGGGAGTTTTGAGCAGTTCTTC. The chain has TRBV19 and TRBJ2-1; 14 nucleotides agree with TRBD2. CDR3 length: 15 amino acids. Losses at the gene ends were 4 bases for V and 9 bases for J; bases not matched to a gene: 5. Germline lookup yields CDR1 LNHDA and CDR2 SQIVND (reference sequence). Looking up the rest from reference TRBV19 and TRBJ2-1 gives the full variable domain: DGGITQSPKYLFRKEGQNVTLSCEQNLNHDAMYWYRQDPGQGLRLIYYSQIVNDFQKGDIAEGYSVSREKKESFPLTVTSAQKNPTAFYLCASSKGTSGSFEQFFGPGTRLTVL.

V is TRBV28 and J is TRBJ1-5, with D possibly TRBD1 on 6 matching bases. The CDR3 has 14 residues. Deletions cut 6 bases from V and 4 bases from J, with 13 bases between. The V gene's germline CDR1 is MDHEN and CDR2 SYDVKM. CDR3 DNA: TGTGCCAGCAGACTGGACAGTCGGAATCAGCCCCAGCATTTT. It codes for CASRLDSRNQPQHF.

This clone was picked up a small number of times. The chain uses TRBV19 and TRBJ2-2, with unresolved D. The CDR3 runs 13 residues. Germline lookup yields CDR1 LNHDA and CDR2 SQIVND (reference sequence). The germline V and J ends were trimmed by 6 bases and 2 bases, with 7 bases remaining between them. The CDR3 spells CASRTTNTGELFF. The CDR3, as DNA: TGTGCCAGTAGGACAACCAACACCGGGGAGCTGTTTTTT.

The chain has TRBV27 and TRBJ1-2; maybe TRBD1 (6 bases). Germline V CDR1 and CDR2: MNHEY, SMNVEV (reference sequence). CDR3 size: 15 residues. V lost 1 base, J lost 4 bases, and 13 bases lay in between. CDR3 DNA: TGTGCCAGCAGTTTATTCACAGGGAATCCCTATGGCTACACCTTC. It specifies CASSLFTGNPYGYTF.

The chain joins TRBV5-1 to TRBJ1-1; D may be TRBD1 (5 bases). The V gene's germline CDR1 is SGHRS and CDR2 YFSETQ. V was shortened by 5 bases and J by 1 base, with 18 bases between the two germline ends. This CDR3 is 16 amino acids long. Here the CDR3 reads CASRDTGGMPNTEAFF. The CDR3 region has the DNA TGCGCCAGCAGGGATACAGGTGGTATGCCGAACACTGAAGCTTTCTTT.

This chain joins TRBV4-1 and TRBJ1-1; D gene uncertain. V lost 3 bases and J 1 base, leaving 6 bases between the germline ends. From germline, CDR1 is MGHRA and CDR2 YSYEKL. The CDR3 runs to 13 residues. Here the CDR3 reads CASSQTQNTEAFF. The CDR3 region has the DNA TGCGCCAGCAGCCAGACACAGAACACTGAAGCTTTCTTT.

The rearrangement uses TRBV5-1 and TRBJ1-4; a weak D match, TRBD1 (6 bases). This CDR3 contains 13 residues. Per germline, CDR1 SGHRS and CDR2 YFSETQ. Deletions cut 1 base from V and 8 bases from J, with 9 bases between. The CDR3 here is CASSLITGEKLFF. The CDR3 nucleotides read TGCGCCAGCAGCTTGATAACAGGGGAAAAACTGTTTTTT.

The chain carries TRBV6-1 and TRBJ1-1, with D tentatively TRBD1 (5 bases). Germline V gene sequence: CDR1 MNHNS, CDR2 SASEGT. V was trimmed by 1 base and J by 5 bases, leaving 14 bases between them. The CDR3 runs to 15 residues. Here the CDR3 DNA reads TGTGCCAGCAGTGAAGGGGTATGGGGGGAGACTGAAGCTTTCTTT. Translation: CASSEGVWGETEAFF.

J is TRBJ1-1 and V is TRBV2; maybe TRBD1 (6 bases). Germline CDR1 SNHLY, CDR2 FYNNEI. The V end lost 1 base, the J end lost 6 bases, and 12 bases lay between the germline ends. The CDR3 sequence is 14 residues long. The CDR3 loop reads CASSEGRGRAEAFF. For the CDR3, the DNA is TGTGCCAGCAGTGAAGGCAGGGGTAGGGCTGAAGCTTTCTTT.

The V call is TRBV5-1, the J call TRBJ1-2, with TRBD1 identical over 7 bases. The CDR3 has 15 residues. Germline CDR1 is SGHRS and CDR2 is YFSETQ. J was trimmed by 4 bases and V by 4 bases; bases with no gene match: 10. The CDR3 region is CASSPPLTGSYGYTF. CDR3 in DNA: TGCGCCAGCAGCCCCCCACTGACAGGGTCCTATGGCTACACCTTC.

This CDR3 is CASSLGFGTRAGEQYF. CDR3 bases: TGTGCCAGCAGCTTAGGATTCGGGACTCGGGCGGGAGAGCAGTACTTC. The chain combines TRBV11-3 with TRBJ2-7, with a weak D call TRBD2 (6 bases). Looked up from germline, CDR1 is SGHNT and CDR2 is YENEEA. This CDR3 is 16 amino acids long. V dropped 1 base and J dropped 7 bases, with 20 bases sitting between them.

J is TRBJ1-1 and V is TRBV2, with 9 positions matching TRBD1. The CDR3 is made up of 15 amino acids. The V gene end was trimmed by 5 bases and the J gene end by 2 bases; junction bases not matched to a gene: 6. The germline V gene has CDR1 SNHLY and CDR2 FYNNEI. CDR3 coding DNA: TGTGCCAGCAGTTTACAGGGGGCATCTAACACTGAAGCTTTCTTT. This gives the protein CASSLQGASNTEAFF. The entire variable domain, with the rest obtained from reference TRBV2 and TRBJ1-1, is as follows: EPEVTQTPSHQVTQMGQEVILRCVPISNHLYFYWYRQILGQKVEFLVSFYNNEISEKSEIFDDQFSVERPDGSNFTLKIRSTKLEDSAMYFCASSLQGASNTEAFFGQGTRLTVV.